A selection of T cell receptor beta chains follows, all from one sample in a study of a mutant IDH1 vaccine in newly diagnosed glioma. TCRdb keeps only in-frame clones here, not all; method: immunoSEQ multiplex PCR. The table includes 55,000 to 70,000 clones, 80% to 90% detected once. This specimen was PBMCs, taken from a glioma patient treated with radiotherapy, temozolomide or both. The receptors come from a man aged 25-40 years with glioma. Both conserved end residues are part of each CDR3. A D gene is named only where the DNA matches it firmly. For some rows the clone size is stated as once, few or many, or as a class when expanded; others skip it.

size	V	D	J	DNA	CDR3
NA	TRBV5-5	TRBD1	TRBJ2-2	TGTGCCAGCAGCGAGAGAGGACAGGGTATTACCGGGGAGCTGTTTTTT	CASSERGQGITGELFF
NA	TRBV18	NA	TRBJ1-5	TGTGCCAGCTCACCAAGCGGGGGCCTGAATCAGCCCCAGCATTTT	CASSPSGGLNQPQHF
NA	TRBV19	NA	TRBJ2-3	TGTGCCAGTAGTACCCGCACAGATACGCAGTATTTT	CASSTRTDTQYF
NA	TRBV2	NA	TRBJ1-4	TGTGCCAGCAGTTCCAGGGTGGATGATGAAAAACTGTTTTTT	CASSSRVDDEKLFF
NA	TRBV20-1	NA	TRBJ1-2	TGCAGTGCTAGAGACCCCTATGGCTACACCTTC	CSARDPYGYTF
NA	TRBV7-9	NA	TRBJ2-5	TGTGCCAGCAGCCCCTTGGGGCAGGCGGTGAAAATGGGAGAGACCCAGTACTTC	CASSPLGQAVKMGETQYF
NA	TRBV30	TRBD2	TRBJ2-5	TGTGCCTGGAGAGGGGGACTAGCCCAACAAGAGACCCAGTACTTC	CAWRGGLAQQETQYF
NA	TRBV18	NA	TRBJ1-1	TGTGCCAGCTCACCACTCACCACAAGTCCTGAAGCTTTCTTT	CASSPLTTSPEAFF
NA	TRBV21-1	NA	TRBJ1-5	TGTGCCAGCAGCAAAGAACAGGTGTCTTATAGCAATCAGCCCCAGCATTTT	CASSKEQVSYSNQPQHF
once	TRBV5-1	NA	TRBJ1-1	TGCGCCAGCAGCTTGGGGACAGAAAGTGAAGCTTTCTTT	CASSLGTESEAFF
NA	TRBV5-1	NA	TRBJ1-1	TGCGCCAGCAGCAGCGACAAAGGGCTTTTGAACACTGAAGCTTTCTTT	CASSSDKGLLNTEAFF
NA	TRBV18	TRBD1	TRBJ1-1	TGTGCCAGCTCATCGCGACAGGGGGCGAACACTGAAGCTTTCTTT	CASSSRQGANTEAFF
NA	TRBV23-1	NA	TRBJ1-1	TGCGCCAGCAGTCAAACCCCTCGCAGGGGACTCCTTGAAGCTTTCTTT	CASSQTPRRGLLEAFF
NA	TRBV19	NA	TRBJ2-7	TGTGCCAGTAGTATGCTGGGGCAGGGGATGCAGGACGAGCAGTACTTC	CASSMLGQGMQDEQYF
NA	TRBV19	NA	TRBJ2-4	TGTGCCAGTAGTATAGTTGGAGCCGGGACTCAAAACATTCAGTACTTC	CASSIVGAGTQNIQYF
NA	TRBV28	TRBD1	TRBJ1-5	TGTGCCAGCAGTTTATGGCGACAGGGGAATCAGCCCCAGCATTTT	CASSLWRQGNQPQHF
once	TRBV18	NA	TRBJ1-6	TGTGCCAGCTCAATTCAAAATAATTCACCCCTCCACTTT	CASSIQNNSPLHF
NA	TRBV6-4	TRBD2	TRBJ2-5	TGTGCCAGCAGTGACTCGGCTAGCGGGGGGGCCGAGACCCAGTACTTC	CASSDSASGGAETQYF
once	TRBV4-2	NA	TRBJ1-6	TGTGCCAGCAGCCAAGAAGGATCGCAGGGGCTCTATAATTCACCCCTCCACTTT	CASSQEGSQGLYNSPLHF
NA	TRBV6-1	NA	TRBJ2-7	TGTGCCAGCAGTGAACTTGTTTACGAGCAGTACTTC	CASSELVYEQYF
few	TRBV6-6	NA	TRBJ1-2	TGTGCCAGCAGGGACATCGGCTACACCTTC	CASRDIGYTF
few	TRBV11-2	NA	TRBJ1-5	TGTGCCAGCAGCTTACGACAGTTACAGCCCCAGCATTTT	CASSLRQLQPQHF
NA	TRBV19	TRBD1	TRBJ2-5	TGTGCCAGTAGATCAAAATTCGGACAGGGAGTAGGAGAGACCCAGTACTTC	CASRSKFGQGVGETQYF
NA	TRBV29-1	TRBD1	TRBJ1-2	TGCAGCGTTGATAGGACAGGGCGGAGCTACACCTTC	CSVDRTGRSYTF
NA	TRBV4-1	NA	TRBJ2-6	TGCGCCAGCAGCCAAGATCGAGTGCGGGCAGGGGCTGGGGCCAACGTCCTGACTTTC	CASSQDRVRAGAGANVLTF
few	TRBV2	TRBD1	TRBJ1-5	TGTGCCAGCAGTGGACAGGGGACTTCCAATCAGCCCCAGCATTTT	CASSGQGTSNQPQHF
NA	TRBV6-4	NA	TRBJ2-1	TGTGCCAGCAGTGACTCGGAAAACAATGAGCAGTTCTTC	CASSDSENNEQFF
NA	TRBV6-6	NA	TRBJ1-5	TGTGCCAGCAGTCCCTCAAACAGGGTAGAAAATCAGCCCCAGCATTTT	CASSPSNRVENQPQHF
NA	TRBV18	NA	TRBJ2-1	TGTGCCAGCTCACCCTTGCTTGAGACACCAAACAATGAGCAGTTCTTC	CASSPLLETPNNEQFF
NA	TRBV19	NA	TRBJ1-1	TGTGCCAGTAGTATAGCCCCCTTTTGGCAGGGCATGAACACTGAAGCTTTCTTT	CASSIAPFWQGMNTEAFF
NA	TRBV2	NA	TRBJ1-5	TGTGCCAGCAGTCGGTCGTTTAGCCAGCCCCAGCATTTT	CASSRSFSQPQHF
once	TRBV21-1	NA	TRBJ1-2	TGTGCCAGCAGCCCACGGCCGAAGCCAGGGGATGGCTACACCTTC	CASSPRPKPGDGYTF
NA	TRBV10-1	TRBD2	TRBJ2-3	TGCGCCAGCAGTGATGGTAGCGGGGGAACAGATACGCAGTATTTT	CASSDGSGGTDTQYF
NA	TRBV14	NA	TRBJ2-3	TGTGCCAGCAGCCCGCGGGTAACAGATACGCAGTATTTT	CASSPRVTDTQYF
NA	TRBV5-6	NA	TRBJ2-7	TGTGCCAGCAGCGGCCCTTTGGAGCAGTACTTC	CASSGPLEQYF
NA	TRBV9	NA	TRBJ2-7	TGTGCCAGCAGCGCCGATACAGGGCAAGAGCAGTACTTC	CASSADTGQEQYF
NA	TRBV20-1	NA	TRBJ2-2	TGCAGTGCTAGGCGCTCCGGGGAGCTGTTTTTT	CSARRSGELFF
NA	TRBV11-2	TRBD2	TRBJ2-1	TGTGCCAGCAGCCGGACTAGCGGAACCTACAATGAGCAGTTCTTC	CASSRTSGTYNEQFF
NA	TRBV5-4	NA	TRBJ2-7	TGTGCCAGCAGCTTGGGGGGTTCCGAGCAGTACTTC	CASSLGGSEQYF
NA	TRBV11-2	NA	TRBJ1-1	TGTGCCAGCAGCTCGTGGACACGGAACACTGAAGCTTTCTTT	CASSSWTRNTEAFF